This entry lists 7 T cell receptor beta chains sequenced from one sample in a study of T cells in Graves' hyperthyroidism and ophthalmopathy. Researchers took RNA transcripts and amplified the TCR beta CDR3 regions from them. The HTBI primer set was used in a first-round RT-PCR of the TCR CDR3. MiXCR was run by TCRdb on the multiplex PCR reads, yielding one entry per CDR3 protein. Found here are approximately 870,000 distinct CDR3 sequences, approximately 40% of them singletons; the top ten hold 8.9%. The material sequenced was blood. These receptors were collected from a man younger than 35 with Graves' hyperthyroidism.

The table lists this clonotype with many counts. The CDR3 nucleotides read TGTGCCAGTAGGAAGGGCACTGAAGCTTTCTTT. The encoded protein is CASRKGTEAFF. The chain uses TRBV19 and TRBJ1-1; D not resolved. Germline V gene sequence: CDR1 LNHDA, CDR2 SQIVND (reference sequence). This CDR3 spans 11 amino acids. Trimming removed 6 bases at V and 4 bases at J, with 6 bases between.

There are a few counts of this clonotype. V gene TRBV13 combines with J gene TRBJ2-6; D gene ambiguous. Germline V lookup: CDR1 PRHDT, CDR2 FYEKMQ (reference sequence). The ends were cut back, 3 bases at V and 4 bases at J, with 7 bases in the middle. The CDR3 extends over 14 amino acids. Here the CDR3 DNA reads TGTGCCAGCAGCTTCCTAGGAGGGGCCAACGTCCTGACTTTC. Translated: CASSFLGGANVLTF.

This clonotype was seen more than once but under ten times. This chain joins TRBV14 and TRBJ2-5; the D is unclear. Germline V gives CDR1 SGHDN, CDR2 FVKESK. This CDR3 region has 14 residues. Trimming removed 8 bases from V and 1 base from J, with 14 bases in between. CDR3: CASGPIGSQETQYF. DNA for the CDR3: TGTGCCAGCGGTCCTATTGGCAGCCAAGAGACCCAGTACTTC.

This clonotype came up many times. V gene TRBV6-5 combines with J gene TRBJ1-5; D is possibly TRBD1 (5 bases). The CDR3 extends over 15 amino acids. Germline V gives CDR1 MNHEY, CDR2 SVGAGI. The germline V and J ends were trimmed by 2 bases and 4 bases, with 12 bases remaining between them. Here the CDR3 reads CASSYGAGRNQPQHF. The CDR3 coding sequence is TGTGCCAGCAGTTACGGGGCAGGGCGGAATCAGCCCCAGCATTTT.

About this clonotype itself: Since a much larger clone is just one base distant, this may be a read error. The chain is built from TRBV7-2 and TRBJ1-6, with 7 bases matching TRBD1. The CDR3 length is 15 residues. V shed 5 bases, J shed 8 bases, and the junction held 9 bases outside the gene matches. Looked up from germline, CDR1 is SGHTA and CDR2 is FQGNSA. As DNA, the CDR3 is TGTGCCAGCAGCCGTAGACAGGGAGGAGATTCACCCCTCCACTTT. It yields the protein CASSRRQGGDSPLHF.

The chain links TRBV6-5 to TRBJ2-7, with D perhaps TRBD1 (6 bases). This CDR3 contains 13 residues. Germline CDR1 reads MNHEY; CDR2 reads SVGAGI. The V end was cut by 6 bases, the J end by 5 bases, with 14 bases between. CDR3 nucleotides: TGTGCCAGCAGGGAAGGGGGTCAAAACGAGCAGTACTTC. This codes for CASREGGQNEQYF.

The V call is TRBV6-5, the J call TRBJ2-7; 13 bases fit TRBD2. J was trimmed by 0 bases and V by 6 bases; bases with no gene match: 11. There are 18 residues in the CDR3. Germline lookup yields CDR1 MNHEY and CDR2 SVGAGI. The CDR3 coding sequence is TGTGCCAGCAGCTTAGACGGGACTAGCGGGGTAAGCTCCTACGAGCAGTACTTC. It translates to CASSLDGTSGVSSYEQYF.